These T cell receptor beta chains were read from a single sample in a study of regulatory T cells in long-lasting Graves disease. MiXCR, applied by TCRdb to the multiplex PCR reads, yields one record per CDR3 protein. Among about 470,000 distinct CDR3 sequences listed, 15% to 20% were seen once. The sample was also reused in another study, on T cells in Graves' hyperthyroidism and ophthalmopathy.

The specimen comprised peripheral blood mononuclear cells (PBMCs), sampled at new diagnosis, from a patient treated with antithyroid drugs. Receptors were obtained from a man aged 35 to 55 with Graves disease. The conserved cysteine and the conserved F or W are not part of the CDR3 here. Only some rows state a clone size, as once, few, many or a class for expanded clones.

CDR3aa	abundance	v_gene	j_gene
SARDDRRAANTGELF	many	TRBV20-1	TRBJ2-2
ASSQGLAGAETQY	many	TRBV3-1	TRBJ2-5
ASSLLGLSTDTQY	once	TRBV5-1	TRBJ2-3
ASSLLDSPYEQY	NA	TRBV11-1	TRBJ2-7
ASRPITNGADTQY	many	TRBV6-2/TRBV6-3	TRBJ2-3
SVEVGGAGELF	many	TRBV29-1	TRBJ2-2
ASSPTGGAWQPQH	NA	TRBV9	TRBJ1-5
ASSYSKGGYYEQY	NA	TRBV27	TRBJ2-7
ASSVLVGGYT	many	TRBV12-3/TRBV12-4	TRBJ1-2
ASSARPFGAGVLYEQY	NA	TRBV5-1	TRBJ2-7
ASSRGDRGYNGQF	NA	TRBV28	TRBJ2-1
ASSSGYKGSYEQY	many	TRBV7-2	TRBJ2-7
ASGDGRASGELF	many	TRBV2	TRBJ2-2
ASSLAGFYTNEKPF	NA	TRBV7-6	TRBJ1-4
ASSLLGQENEQF	few	TRBV5-1	TRBJ2-1
ASSRNSNTGELF	many	TRBV12-3/TRBV12-4	TRBJ2-2
ASSLRGGGYEKLF	few	TRBV5-1	TRBJ1-4
ASSYPRGARGANVLT	once	TRBV6-5	TRBJ2-6
ASSSQAGGRETQY	NA	TRBV13	TRBJ2-5
ASSSAPGSPRAYEQY	few	TRBV5-1	TRBJ2-7
ASSIKVTRNEAF	NA	TRBV19	TRBJ1-1
SVAAGVEETQY	many	TRBV29-1	TRBJ2-5
ASRYGDRLSYEQY	many	TRBV28	TRBJ2-7
ASSLELASSYEQY	few	TRBV5-1	TRBJ2-7
ASSLSLDSPGREQY	NA	TRBV28	TRBJ2-7
SVPLPGRRAHEQY	many	TRBV29-1	TRBJ2-7
ASSETAGLSPSEQY	NA	TRBV13	TRBJ2-7
ASSAPGGPRETQY	NA	TRBV13	TRBJ2-5
ASSSRPPGQTTYEQY	NA	TRBV7-6	TRBJ2-7
SAITPSSGSTGELF	NA	TRBV20-1	TRBJ2-2
SVEASGRAADTQY	NA	TRBV29-1	TRBJ2-3
ASSDSVGTDYEQY	once	TRBV6-1	TRBJ2-7
ASSPRGLEGDTQY	few	TRBV7-3	TRBJ2-3
ASSRDDRAYGYT	NA	TRBV4-2	TRBJ1-2
ASTEWDRGYEQY	NA	TRBV7-6	TRBJ2-7
ASSYEGGRRTEAF	many	TRBV6-5	TRBJ1-1
ASSRGQTFDGELF	many	TRBV28	TRBJ2-2
ATSSTTSNTGELF	many	TRBV24-1	TRBJ2-2
ASSGRRITEAF	NA	TRBV6-1	TRBJ1-1
SAKSLMNTEAF	NA	TRBV20-1	TRBJ1-1
ASSLEDRAPGGYT	many	TRBV5-1	TRBJ1-2
SARGGAVNTGELF	NA	TRBV20-1	TRBJ2-2
ASSFKPNTEAF	many	TRBV12-3/TRBV12-4	TRBJ1-1
SARDQASGVYNEQF	many	TRBV20-1	TRBJ2-1
ASSQGATGSTQY	many	TRBV3-1	NA